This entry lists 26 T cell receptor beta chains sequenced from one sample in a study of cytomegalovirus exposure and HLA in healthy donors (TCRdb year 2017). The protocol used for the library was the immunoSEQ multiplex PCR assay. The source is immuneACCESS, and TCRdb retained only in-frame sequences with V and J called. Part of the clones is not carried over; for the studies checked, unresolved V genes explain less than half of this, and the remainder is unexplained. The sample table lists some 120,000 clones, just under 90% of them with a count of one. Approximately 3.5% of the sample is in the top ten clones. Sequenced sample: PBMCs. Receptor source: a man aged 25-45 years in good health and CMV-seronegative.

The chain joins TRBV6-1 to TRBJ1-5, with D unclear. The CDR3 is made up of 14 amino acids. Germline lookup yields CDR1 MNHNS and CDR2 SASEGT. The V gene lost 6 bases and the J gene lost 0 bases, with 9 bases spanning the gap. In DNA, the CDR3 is TGTGCCAGCAGCAGGTTTCATAGCAATCAGCCCCAGCATTTT. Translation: CASSRFHSNQPQHF.

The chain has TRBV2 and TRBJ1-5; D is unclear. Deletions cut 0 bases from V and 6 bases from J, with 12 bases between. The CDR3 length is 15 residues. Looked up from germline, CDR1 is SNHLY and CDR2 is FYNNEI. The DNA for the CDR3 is TGTGCCAGCAGTGAAGCGCTTCCAGGAAGTCAGCCCCAGCATTTT. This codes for CASSEALPGSQPQHF.

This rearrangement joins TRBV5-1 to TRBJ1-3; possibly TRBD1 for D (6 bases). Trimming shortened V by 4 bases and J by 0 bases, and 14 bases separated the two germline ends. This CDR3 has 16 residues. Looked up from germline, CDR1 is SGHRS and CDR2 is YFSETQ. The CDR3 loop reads CASSPRQVHSGNTIYF. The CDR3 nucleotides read TGCGCCAGCAGCCCCCGACAGGTACACTCTGGAAACACCATATATTTT.

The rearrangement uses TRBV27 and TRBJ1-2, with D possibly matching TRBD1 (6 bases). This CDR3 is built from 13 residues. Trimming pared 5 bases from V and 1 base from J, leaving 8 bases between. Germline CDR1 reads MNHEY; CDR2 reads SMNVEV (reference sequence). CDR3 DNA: TGTGCCAGCAGTGGACAGATTAACTATGGCTACACCTTC. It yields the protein CASSGQINYGYTF.

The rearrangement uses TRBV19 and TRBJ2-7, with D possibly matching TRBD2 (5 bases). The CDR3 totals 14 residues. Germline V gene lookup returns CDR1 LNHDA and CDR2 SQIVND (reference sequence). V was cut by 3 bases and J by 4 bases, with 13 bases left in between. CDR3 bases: TGTGCCAGTAGTATGAGTGGGGAGTCGTACGAGCAGTACTTC. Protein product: CASSMSGESYEQYF.

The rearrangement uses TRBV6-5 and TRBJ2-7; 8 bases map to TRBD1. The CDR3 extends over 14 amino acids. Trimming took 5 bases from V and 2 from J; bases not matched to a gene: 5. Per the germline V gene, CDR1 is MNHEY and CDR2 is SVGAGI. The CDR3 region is CASSPDRGPYEQYF. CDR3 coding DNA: TGTGCCAGCAGTCCCGACAGGGGACCCTACGAGCAGTACTTC.

CDR3 in amino acids: CASSVLINEQFF. The CDR3 nucleotides read TGCGCCAGCAGCGTACTGATCAATGAGCAGTTCTTC. The chain is built from TRBV5-1 and TRBJ2-1; D not certain. The V and J ends lost 4 bases and 6 bases respectively, with 8 bases between them. The CDR3 is 12 residues long. The germline V gene has CDR1 SGHRS and CDR2 YFSETQ.

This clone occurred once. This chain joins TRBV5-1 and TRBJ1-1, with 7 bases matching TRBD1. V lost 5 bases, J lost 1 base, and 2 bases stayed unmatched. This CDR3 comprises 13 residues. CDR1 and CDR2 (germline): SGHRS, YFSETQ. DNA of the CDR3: TGCGCCAGCAGGCAGGGGGGGAACACTGAAGCTTTCTTT. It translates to CASRQGGNTEAFF.

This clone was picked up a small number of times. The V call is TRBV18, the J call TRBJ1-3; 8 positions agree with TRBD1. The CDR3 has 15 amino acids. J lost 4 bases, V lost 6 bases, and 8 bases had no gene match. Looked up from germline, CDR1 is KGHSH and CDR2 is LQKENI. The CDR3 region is CASSPTGAEGNTIYF. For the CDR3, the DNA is TGTGCCAGCTCGCCGACAGGGGCAGAGGGAAACACCATATATTTT.

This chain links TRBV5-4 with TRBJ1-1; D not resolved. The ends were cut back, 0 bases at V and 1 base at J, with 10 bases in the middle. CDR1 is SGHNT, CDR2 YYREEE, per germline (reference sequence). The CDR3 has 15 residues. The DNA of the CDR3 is TGTGCCAGCAGCTTGGCTCCAACGGGGAACACTGAAGCTTTCTTT. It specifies CASSLAPTGNTEAFF. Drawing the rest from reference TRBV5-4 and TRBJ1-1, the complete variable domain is ETGVTQSPTHLIKTRGQQVTLRCSSQSGHNTVSWYQQALGQGPQFIFQYYREEENGRGNFPPRFSGLQFPNYSSELNVNALELDDSALYLCASSLAPTGNTEAFFGQGTRLTVV.

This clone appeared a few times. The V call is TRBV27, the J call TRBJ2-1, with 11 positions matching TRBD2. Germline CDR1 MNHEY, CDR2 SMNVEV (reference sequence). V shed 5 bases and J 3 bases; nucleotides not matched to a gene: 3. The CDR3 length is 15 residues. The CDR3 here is CASSPGTSGYNEQFF. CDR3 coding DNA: TGTGCCAGCAGTCCCGGGACTAGCGGCTACAATGAGCAGTTCTTC.

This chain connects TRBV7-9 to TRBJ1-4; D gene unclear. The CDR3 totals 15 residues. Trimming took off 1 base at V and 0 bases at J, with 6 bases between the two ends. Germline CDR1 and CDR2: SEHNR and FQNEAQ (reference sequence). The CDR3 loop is CASSLGVATNEKLFF. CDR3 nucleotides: TGTGCCAGCAGCTTAGGAGTAGCAACTAATGAAAAACTGTTTTTT.

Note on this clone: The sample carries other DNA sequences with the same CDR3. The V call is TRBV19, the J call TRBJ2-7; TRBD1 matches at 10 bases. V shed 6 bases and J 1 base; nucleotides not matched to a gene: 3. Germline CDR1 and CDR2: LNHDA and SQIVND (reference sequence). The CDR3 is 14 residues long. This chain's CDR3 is CASRPGQGSYEQYF. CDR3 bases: TGTGCCAGTAGACCGGGACAGGGGTCCTACGAGCAGTACTTC. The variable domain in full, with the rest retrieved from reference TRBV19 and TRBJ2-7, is DGGITQSPKYLFRKEGQNVTLSCEQNLNHDAMYWYRQDPGQGLRLIYYSQIVNDFQKGDIAEGYSVSREKKESFPLTVTSAQKNPTAFYLCASRPGQGSYEQYFGPGTRLTVT.

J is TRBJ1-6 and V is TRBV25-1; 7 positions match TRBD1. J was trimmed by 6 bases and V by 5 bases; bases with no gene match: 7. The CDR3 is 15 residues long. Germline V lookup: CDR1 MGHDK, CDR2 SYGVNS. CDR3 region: CASSKSGQPNSPLHF. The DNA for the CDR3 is TGTGCCAGCAGTAAATCGGGACAGCCTAATTCACCCCTCCACTTT.

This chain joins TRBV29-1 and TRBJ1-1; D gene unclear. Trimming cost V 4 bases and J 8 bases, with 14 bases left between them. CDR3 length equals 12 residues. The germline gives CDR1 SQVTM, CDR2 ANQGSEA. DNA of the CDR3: TGCAGCGTTGGTTCGAGTCCCACGGAAGCTTTCTTT. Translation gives CSVGSSPTEAFF.

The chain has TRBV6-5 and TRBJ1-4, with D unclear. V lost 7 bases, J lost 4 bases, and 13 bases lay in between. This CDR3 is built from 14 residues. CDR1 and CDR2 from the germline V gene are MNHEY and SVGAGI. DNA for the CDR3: TGTGCCAGCAAAGGAGCTCTAGATAATGAAAAACTGTTTTTT. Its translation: CASKGALDNEKLFF.

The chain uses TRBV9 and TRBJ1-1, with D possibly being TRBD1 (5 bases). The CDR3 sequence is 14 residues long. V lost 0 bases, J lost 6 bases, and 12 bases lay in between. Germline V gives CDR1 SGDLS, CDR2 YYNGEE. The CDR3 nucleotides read TGTGCCAGCAGCGTAGTTGAGCCGGGGGCTGAAGCTTTCTTT. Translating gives CASSVVEPGAEAFF.

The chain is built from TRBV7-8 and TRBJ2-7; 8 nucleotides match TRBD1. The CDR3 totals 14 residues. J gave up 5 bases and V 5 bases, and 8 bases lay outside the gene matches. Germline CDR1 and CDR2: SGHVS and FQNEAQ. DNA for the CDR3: TGTGCCAGCAGCCCGGGGACAGGTCGTGACGAGCAGTACTTC. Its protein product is CASSPGTGRDEQYF.

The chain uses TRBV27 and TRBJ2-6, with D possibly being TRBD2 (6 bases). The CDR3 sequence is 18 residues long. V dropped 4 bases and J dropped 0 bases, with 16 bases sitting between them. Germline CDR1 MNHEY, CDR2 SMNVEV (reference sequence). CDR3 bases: TGTGCCAGCAGTTCCATCGGGACTGCGAGCTCTGGGGCCAACGTCCTGACTTTC. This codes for CASSSIGTASSGANVLTF. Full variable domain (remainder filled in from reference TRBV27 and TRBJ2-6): EAQVTQNPRYLITVTGKKLTVTCSQNMNHEYMSWYRQDPGLGLRQIYYSMNVEVTDKGDVPEGYKVSRKEKRNFPLILESPSPNQTSLYFCASSSIGTASSGANVLTFGAGSRLTVL.

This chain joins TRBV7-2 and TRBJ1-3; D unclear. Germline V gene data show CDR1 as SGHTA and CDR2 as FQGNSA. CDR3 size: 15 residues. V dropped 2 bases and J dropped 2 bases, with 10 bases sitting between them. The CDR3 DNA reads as TGTGCCAGCAGCTTATTGGGCAGCACTGGAAACACCATATATTTT. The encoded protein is CASSLLGSTGNTIYF.

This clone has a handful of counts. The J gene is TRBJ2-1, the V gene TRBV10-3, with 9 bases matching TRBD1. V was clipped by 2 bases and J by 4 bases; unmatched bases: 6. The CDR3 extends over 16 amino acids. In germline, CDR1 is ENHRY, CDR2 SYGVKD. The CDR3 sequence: CAISEDRGKLYNEQFF. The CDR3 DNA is TGTGCCATCAGTGAGGACAGGGGGAAGCTTTACAATGAGCAGTTCTTC.

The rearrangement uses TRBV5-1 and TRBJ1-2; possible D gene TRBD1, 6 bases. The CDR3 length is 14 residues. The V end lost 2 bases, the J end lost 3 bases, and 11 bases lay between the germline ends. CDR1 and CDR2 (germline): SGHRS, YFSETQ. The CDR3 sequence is CASSLPDRDYGYTF. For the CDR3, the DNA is TGCGCCAGCAGCTTACCGGACAGAGACTATGGCTACACCTTC.

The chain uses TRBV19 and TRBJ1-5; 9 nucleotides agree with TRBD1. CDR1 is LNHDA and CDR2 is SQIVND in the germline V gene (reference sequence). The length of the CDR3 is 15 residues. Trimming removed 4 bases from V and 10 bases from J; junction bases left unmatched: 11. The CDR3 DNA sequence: TGTGCCAGTAGTAGCTCCGGGACAGGGTTCTATCCCCAGCATTTT. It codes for CASSSSGTGFYPQHF.

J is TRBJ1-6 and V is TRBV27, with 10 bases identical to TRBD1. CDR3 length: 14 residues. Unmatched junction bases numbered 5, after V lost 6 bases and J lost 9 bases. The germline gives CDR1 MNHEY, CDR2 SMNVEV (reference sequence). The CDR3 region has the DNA TGTGCCAGCAGCGACAGGGGGCAAGGTTCACCCCTCCACTTT. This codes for CASSDRGQGSPLHF.

The CDR3 loop is CAISPGQSTDTQYF. The DNA for the CDR3 is TGTGCCATTTCGCCGGGACAGAGCACAGATACGCAGTATTTT. The rearrangement joins TRBV2 to TRBJ2-3; 7 nucleotides align to TRBD1. Germline values: CDR1 SNHLY, CDR2 FYNNEI. V lost 10 bases, J lost 0 bases, and 7 bases stayed unmatched. The CDR3 sequence is 14 residues long.

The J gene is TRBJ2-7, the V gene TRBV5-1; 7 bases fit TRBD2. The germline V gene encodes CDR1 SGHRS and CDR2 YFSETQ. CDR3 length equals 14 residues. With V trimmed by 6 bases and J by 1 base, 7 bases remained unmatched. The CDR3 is CASKELASSYEQYF. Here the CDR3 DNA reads TGCGCCAGCAAGGAACTAGCGAGTTCCTACGAGCAGTACTTC.